This T cell receptor (beta chain) was observed in a study of beta chain bispecific antibodies for T cell cancers. Study observations and caveats: Most targeted TRBV signal came from the leukemia cell line cells, not normal T cells. After anti-TRBV12 rather than anti-CD19 exposure, TRBV12-3 made up over 97% less of total TRBV signal.

MiXCR, run by TCRdb on the 5' RACE reads, gives a single entry per CDR3 protein. The sample includes 20,000 to 25,000 distinct CDR3 sequences, about 2% of them seen just once. CDR1 and CDR2 (germline): SGHRS, YFSETQ. CDR3 size: 12 residues. By share of the sample, this clonotype is medium-sized. The antigen remains unidentified. At one end, the junction sequence differs from germline, possibly due to a read error. T cells were expanded from blood mononuclear cells for about 3 days with anti-CD3 OKT3 or CD3/CD28 beads. The TCR was taken from a human donor in good health. Some clones in this sample may be carry-over from other donors' samples. The chain has TRBV5-1 and TRBJ2-1, with 7 bases fitting TRBD2. The sequences come from healthy donor T cells cultured with leukemia cells, collected from a culture containing a bispecific antibody targeting TCR Vbeta12. The CDR3 DNA reads as TGCGCCAGCAGTTTGGGGGGGGATGAGCAGTTCTTC. This sequence encodes CASSLGGDEQFF.